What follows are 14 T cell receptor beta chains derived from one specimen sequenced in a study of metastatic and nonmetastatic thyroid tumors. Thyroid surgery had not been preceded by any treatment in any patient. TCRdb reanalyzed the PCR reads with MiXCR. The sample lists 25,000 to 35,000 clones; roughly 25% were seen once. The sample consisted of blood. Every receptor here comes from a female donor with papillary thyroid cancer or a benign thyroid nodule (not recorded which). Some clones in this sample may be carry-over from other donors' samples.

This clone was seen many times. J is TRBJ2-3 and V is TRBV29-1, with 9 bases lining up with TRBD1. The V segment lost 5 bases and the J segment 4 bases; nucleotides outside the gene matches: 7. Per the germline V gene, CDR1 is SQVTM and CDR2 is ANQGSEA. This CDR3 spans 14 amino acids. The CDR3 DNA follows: TGCAGCGTTTTGGGGACAGGGATGCCAGATACGCAGTATTTT. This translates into CSVLGTGMPDTQYF.

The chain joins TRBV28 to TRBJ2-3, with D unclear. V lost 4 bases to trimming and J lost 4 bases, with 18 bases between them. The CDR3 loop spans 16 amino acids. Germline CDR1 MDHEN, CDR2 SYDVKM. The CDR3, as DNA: TGTGCCAGCAGTTACATTAGAGGCCGGGCGGCAGATACGCAGTATTTT. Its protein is CASSYIRGRAADTQYF. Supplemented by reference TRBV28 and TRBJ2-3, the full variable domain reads DVKVTQSSRYLVKRTGEKVFLECVQDMDHENMFWYRQDPGLGLRLIYFSYDVKMKEKGDIPEGYSVSREKKERFSLILESASTNQTSMYLCASSYIRGRAADTQYFGPGTRLTVL.

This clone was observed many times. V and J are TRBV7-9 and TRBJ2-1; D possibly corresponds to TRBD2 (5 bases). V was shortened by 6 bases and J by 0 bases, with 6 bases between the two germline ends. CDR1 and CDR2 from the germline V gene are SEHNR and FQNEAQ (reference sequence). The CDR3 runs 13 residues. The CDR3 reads CASRGSSYNEQFF. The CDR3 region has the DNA TGTGCCAGCAGGGGGAGCTCCTACAATGAGCAGTTCTTC.

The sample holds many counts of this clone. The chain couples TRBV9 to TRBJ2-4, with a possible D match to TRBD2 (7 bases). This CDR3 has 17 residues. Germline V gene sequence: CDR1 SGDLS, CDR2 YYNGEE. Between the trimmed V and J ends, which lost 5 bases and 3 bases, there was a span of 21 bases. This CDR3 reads CASSTSGGPLGKNIQYF. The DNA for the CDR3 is TGTGCCAGCAGTACGTCCGGGGGGCCCTTGGGCAAAAACATTCAGTACTTC.

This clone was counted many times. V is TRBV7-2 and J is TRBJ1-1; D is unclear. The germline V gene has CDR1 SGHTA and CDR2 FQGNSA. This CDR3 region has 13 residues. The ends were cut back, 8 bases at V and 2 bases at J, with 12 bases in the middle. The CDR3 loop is CASSLGRNTEAFF. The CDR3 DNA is TGTGCCAGCTCCCTGGGCAGAAACACTGAAGCTTTCTTT.

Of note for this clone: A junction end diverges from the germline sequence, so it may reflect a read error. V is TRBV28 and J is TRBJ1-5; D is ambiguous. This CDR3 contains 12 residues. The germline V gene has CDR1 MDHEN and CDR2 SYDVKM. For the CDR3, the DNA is TGTGCAAGCAGGACTGGCATTCAGCCCCAGCATTTT. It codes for CASRTGIQPQHF.

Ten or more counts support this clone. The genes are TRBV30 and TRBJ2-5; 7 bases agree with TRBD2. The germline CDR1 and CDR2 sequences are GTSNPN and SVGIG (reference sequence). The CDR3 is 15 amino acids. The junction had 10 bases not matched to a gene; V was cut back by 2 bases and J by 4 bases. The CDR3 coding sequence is TGTGCCTGGAGTAGCGGGAAAACGGGTGTAGAGACCCAGTACTTC. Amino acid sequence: CAWSSGKTGVETQYF.

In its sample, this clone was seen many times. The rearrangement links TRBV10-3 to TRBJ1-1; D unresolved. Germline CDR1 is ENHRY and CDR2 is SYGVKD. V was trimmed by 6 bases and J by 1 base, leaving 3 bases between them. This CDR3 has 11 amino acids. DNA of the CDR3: TGTGCCATCAGGGCGAACACTGAAGCTTTCTTT. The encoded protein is CAIRANTEAFF.

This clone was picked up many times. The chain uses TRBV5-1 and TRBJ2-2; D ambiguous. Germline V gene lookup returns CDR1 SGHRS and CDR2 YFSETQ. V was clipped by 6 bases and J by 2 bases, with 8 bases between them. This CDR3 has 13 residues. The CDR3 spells CASNTENTGELFF. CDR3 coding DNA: TGCGCCAGCAACACGGAAAACACCGGGGAGCTGTTTTTT.

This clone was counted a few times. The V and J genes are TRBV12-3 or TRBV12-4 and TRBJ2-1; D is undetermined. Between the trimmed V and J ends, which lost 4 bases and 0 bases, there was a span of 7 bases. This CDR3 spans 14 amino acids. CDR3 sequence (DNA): TGTGCCAGCAGTTCGGAAAGCTCCTACAATGAGCAGTTCTTC. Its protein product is CASSSESSYNEQFF.

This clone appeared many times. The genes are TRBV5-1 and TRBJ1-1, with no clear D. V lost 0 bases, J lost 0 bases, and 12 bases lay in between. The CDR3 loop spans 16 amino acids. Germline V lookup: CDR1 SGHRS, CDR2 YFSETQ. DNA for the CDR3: TGCGCCAGCAGCTTGGGTTTTTGGGGAATGAACACTGAAGCTTTCTTT. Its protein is CASSLGFWGMNTEAFF.

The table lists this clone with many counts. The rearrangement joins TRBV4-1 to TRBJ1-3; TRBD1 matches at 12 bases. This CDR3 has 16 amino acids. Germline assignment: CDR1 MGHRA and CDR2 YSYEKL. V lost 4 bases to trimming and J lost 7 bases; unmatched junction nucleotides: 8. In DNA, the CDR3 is TGCGCCAGCAGCCGCCCCGGGACAGGGGGCGGGAACACCATATATTTT. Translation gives CASSRPGTGGGNTIYF.

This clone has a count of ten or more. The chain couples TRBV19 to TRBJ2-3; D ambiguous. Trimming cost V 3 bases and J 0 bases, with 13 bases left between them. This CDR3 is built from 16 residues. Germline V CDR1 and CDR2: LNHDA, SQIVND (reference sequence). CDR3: CASSIAAPTSTDTQYF. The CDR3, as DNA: TGTGCCAGTAGTATTGCGGCGCCTACTAGCACAGATACGCAGTATTTT.

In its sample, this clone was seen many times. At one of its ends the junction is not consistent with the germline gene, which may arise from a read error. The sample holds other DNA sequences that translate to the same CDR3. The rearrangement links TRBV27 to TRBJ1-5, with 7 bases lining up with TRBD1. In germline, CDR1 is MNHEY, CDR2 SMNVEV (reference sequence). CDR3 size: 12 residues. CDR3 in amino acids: CASTGVGQPQHF. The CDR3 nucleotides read TGTGCCAGCACCGGGGTGGGACAGCCCCAGCACTTT.